The present entry profiles one T cell receptor (beta chain) with its context. This entry comes from a study of T cell responses to AZD1222 COVID-19 vaccine. Sequencing used immunoSEQ multiplex PCR; TCRdb keeps in-frame clones, though not all of them. The top ten hold under 2% of the sample, which has some 150,000 clones, around 93% seen once. This CDR3 is built from 19 residues. The germline V gene has CDR1 LNHDA and CDR2 SQIVND (reference sequence). Between the trimmed V and J ends, which lost 5 bases and 3 bases, there was a span of 26 bases. The starting material was peripheral blood, obtained on day 0 of AZD1222 vaccination. The chain carries TRBV19 and TRBJ1-5; D might be TRBD1 (6 bases). The TCR sequence derives from an adult in good health. This CDR3 reads CASSSTGGPLGWANQPQHF. The CDR3 region has the DNA TGTGCCAGTAGTTCGACAGGTGGGCCGCTGGGCTGGGCCAATCAGCCCCAGCATTTT.